This T cell receptor beta chain emerged from a study of blood T cell repertoires in COVID-19. Looking at the study overall: Samples of COVID-19 (acute and convalescent) were obtained from the United States, Italy and Spain. PBMCs, B-cell-depleted T cells, or T cells were the source of the cDNA or gDNA that made up the material.

Original analysis: Reference gene primer amplification yielded estimated nucleated cell counts. Only in-frame clones appear in the TCRdb table, and some are missing; sequencing was by immunoSEQ multiplex PCR. Clone size and V and J calls were adopted from that table, with D and trimming inferred from the DNA. The sample lists 35,000 to 45,000 clones; 85% to 95% were seen once. The junction had 0 bases not matched to a gene; V was cut back by 3 bases and J by 1 base. The CDR3 is 14 amino acids. Germline V lookup: CDR1 KGHSH, CDR2 LQKENI. This TCR was recovered from a man in his fifties or sixties with active COVID-19. The sequencing input was peripheral blood. The chain has TRBV18 and TRBJ1-1; TRBD1 matches 9 bases. The CDR3 loop is CASSPDRGNTEAFF. The CDR3 coding sequence is TGTGCCAGCTCACCGGACAGGGGGAACACTGAAGCTTTCTTT.